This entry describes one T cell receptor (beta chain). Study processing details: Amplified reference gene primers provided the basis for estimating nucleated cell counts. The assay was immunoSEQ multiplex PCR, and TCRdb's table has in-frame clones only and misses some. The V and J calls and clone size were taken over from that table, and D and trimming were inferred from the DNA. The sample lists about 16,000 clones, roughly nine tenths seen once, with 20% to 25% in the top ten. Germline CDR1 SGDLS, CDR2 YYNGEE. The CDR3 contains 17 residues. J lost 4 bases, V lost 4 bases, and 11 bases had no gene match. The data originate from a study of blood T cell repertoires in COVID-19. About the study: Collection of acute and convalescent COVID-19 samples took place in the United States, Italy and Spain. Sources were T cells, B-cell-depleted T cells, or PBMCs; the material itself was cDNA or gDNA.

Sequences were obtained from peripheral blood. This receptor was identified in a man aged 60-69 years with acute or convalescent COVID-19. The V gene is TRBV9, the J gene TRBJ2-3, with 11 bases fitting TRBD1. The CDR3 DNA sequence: TGTGCCAGCAGCCCTCAGTCCGGGACAGGGGGGGCAGATACGCAGTATTTT. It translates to CASSPQSGTGGADTQYF.